A single T cell receptor (beta chain) is shown here with its context. This clonotype is assessed as medium-sized (0.01 to 0.1%). Its antigen is currently not known. Per-base quality was not reported, and no clone a single base away is much larger than it. This record belongs to a study. Instrument on record: Illumina MiSeq. TCRdb's own reprocessing of the public reads used fastp at Q25 and MiXCR and kept productive beta chains. Merged by CDR3 protein, the rows form single entries marked with the most common genes and DNA. The sample includes a few thousand distinct CDR3 sequences, with around 9.8% observed a single time. The biggest ten clones account for about 6.5% of the sample. The TCR sequence derives from a human donor with rheumatoid arthritis. Sequencing was done on a sample of CD4+ T cells from synovial fluid.

The sequenced DNA: TGCGCCAGCAGCCAAGAGAACGGACAGGGTGACGAGCAGTACTTC. Its coded protein is CASSQENGQGDEQYF. Recombination joined TRBV4-1 with TRBJ2-7; 8 nucleotides in the junction match TRBD1. The CDR3 has 15 amino acids, counting the end cysteine and phenylalanine. Only CDR3 DNA is held: 45 bases, read in frame from base 1. At the junction V is shortened by 0 bases and J by 5 bases; bases outside the gene matches: 6. The germline V gene supplies CDR1 MGHRA and CDR2 YSYEKL.